The table lists the clone carrying this T cell receptor beta chain with a count of one. Its cognate antigen is unknown. V shed 6 bases and J shed 11 bases, with 13 bases lying between them. CDR1 is DFQATT and CDR2 is SNEGSKA in the germline V gene (reference sequence). The CDR3 has 10 residues. This sample is part of a study of CD8 T cells in Susac syndrome. Broader study findings: It was acknowledged by the study that relatively few individuals were included in its TCR sequencing and HLA analysis.

Sequencing targeted TCR beta in T cells from blood (CD8+ and CD4+). Negative isolation yielded CD4+ and CD8+ T cells, and FACS enriched TEMRA cells. cDNA came from roughly 0.53 to 1 ug RNA primed by random hexamers. Amplification of TCR beta CDR3 was carried out by immunoSEQ multiplex PCR, which covered 54 Vbeta and 13 Jbeta segments. MiXCR, run by TCRdb on the immunoSEQ multiplex PCR reads, gives a single entry per CDR3 protein. The table records approximately 170,000 distinct CDR3 sequences, about 90% of them present only once. This sequence originates from a human donor in good health. Input material: CD4+ T cells from PBMCs. The chain recombines TRBV20-1 with TRBJ1-1, with TRBD1 as a possible D gene (6 bases). DNA for the CDR3: TGCAGTGCCGGGAGGGGGAAGGCTTTCTTT. It yields the protein CSAGRGKAFF.